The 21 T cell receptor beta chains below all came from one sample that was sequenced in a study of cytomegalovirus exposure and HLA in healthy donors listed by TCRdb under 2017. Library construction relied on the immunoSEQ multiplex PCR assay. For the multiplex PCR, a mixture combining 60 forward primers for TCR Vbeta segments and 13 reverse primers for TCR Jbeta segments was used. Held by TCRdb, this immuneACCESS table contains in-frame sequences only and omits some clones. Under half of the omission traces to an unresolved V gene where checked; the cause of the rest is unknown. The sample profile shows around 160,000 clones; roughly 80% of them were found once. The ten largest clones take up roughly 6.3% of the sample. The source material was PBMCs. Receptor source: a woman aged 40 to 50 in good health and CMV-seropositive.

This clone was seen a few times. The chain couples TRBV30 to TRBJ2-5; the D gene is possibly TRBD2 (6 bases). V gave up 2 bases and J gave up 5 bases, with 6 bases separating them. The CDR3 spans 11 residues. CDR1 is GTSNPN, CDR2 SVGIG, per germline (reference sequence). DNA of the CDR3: TGTGCCTGGAGTCGGGGGGAGACCCAGTACTTC. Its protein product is CAWSRGETQYF. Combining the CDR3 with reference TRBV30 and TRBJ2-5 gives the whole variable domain SQTIHQWPATLVQPVGSPLSLECTVEGTSNPNLYWYRQAAGRGLQLLFYSVGIGQISSEVPQNLSASRPQDRQFILSSKKLLLSDSGFYLCAWSRGETQYFGPGTRLLVL.

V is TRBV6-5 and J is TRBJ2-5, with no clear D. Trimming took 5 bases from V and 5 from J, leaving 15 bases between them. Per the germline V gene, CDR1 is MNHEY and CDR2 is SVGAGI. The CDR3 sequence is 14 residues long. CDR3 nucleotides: TGTGCCAGCAGTGAAGATAGAGCATGGGAGACCCAGTACTTC. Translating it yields CASSEDRAWETQYF.

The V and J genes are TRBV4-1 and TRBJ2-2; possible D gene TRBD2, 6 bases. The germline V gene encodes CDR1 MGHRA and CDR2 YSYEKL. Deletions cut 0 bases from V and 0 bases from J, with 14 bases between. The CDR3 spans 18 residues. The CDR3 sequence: CASSQDLFRLANTGELFF. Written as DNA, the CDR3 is TGCGCCAGCAGCCAAGATTTATTCCGACTAGCGAACACCGGGGAGCTGTTTTTT.

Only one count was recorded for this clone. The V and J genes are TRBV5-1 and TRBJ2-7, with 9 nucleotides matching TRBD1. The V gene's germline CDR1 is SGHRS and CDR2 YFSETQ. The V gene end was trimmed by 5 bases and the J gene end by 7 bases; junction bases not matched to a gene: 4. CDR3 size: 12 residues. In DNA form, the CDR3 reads TGCGCCAGCAGGGGGGACAGGGAGGAGCAGTACTTC. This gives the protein CASRGDREEQYF.

CDR3 sequence: CASSPGSSSYNEQFF. In DNA form, the CDR3 reads TGTGCCAGCTCACCGGGCAGCAGCTCCTACAATGAGCAGTTCTTC. The chain carries TRBV18 and TRBJ2-1; D gene unclear. Germline CDR1 is KGHSH and CDR2 is LQKENI. CDR3 length equals 15 residues. V gave up 3 bases and J gave up 0 bases, with 9 bases separating them. Variable domain in full (rest from reference TRBV18 and TRBJ2-1): NAGVMQNPRHLVRRRGQEARLRCSPMKGHSHVYWYRQLPEEGLKFMVYLQKENIIDESGMPKERFSAEFPKEGPSILRIQQVVRGDSAAYFCASSPGSSSYNEQFFGPGTRLTVL.

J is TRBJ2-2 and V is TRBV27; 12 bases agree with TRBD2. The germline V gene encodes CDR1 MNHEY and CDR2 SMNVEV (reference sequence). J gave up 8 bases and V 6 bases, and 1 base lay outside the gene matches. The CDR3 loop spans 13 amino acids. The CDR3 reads CASRLAGGGELFF. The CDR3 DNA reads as TGTGCCAGCAGACTAGCGGGGGGTGGGGAGCTGTTTTTT.

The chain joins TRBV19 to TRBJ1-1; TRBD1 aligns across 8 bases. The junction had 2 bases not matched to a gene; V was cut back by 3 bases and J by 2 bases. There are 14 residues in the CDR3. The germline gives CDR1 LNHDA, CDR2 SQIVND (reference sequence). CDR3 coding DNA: TGTGCCAGTAGTATCCAGGGGGCAAACACTGAAGCTTTCTTT. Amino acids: CASSIQGANTEAFF.

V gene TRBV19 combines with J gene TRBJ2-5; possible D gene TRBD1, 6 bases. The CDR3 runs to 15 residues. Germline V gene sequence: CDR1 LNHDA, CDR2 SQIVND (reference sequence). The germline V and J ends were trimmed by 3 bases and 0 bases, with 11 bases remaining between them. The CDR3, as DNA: TGTGCCAGTAGTATCGCTACAGGGTACCAAGAGACCCAGTACTTC. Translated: CASSIATGYQETQYF. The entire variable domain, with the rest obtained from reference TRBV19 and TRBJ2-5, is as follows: DGGITQSPKYLFRKEGQNVTLSCEQNLNHDAMYWYRQDPGQGLRLIYYSQIVNDFQKGDIAEGYSVSREKKESFPLTVTSAQKNPTAFYLCASSIATGYQETQYFGPGTRLLVL.

The DNA for the CDR3 is TGTGCCAGCAGTTTTGGCTCGGGAGATACGCAGTATTTT. Encoded protein: CASSFGSGDTQYF. The chain recombines TRBV28 with TRBJ2-3; no firm D call. Germline-derived CDR1 and CDR2 are MDHEN and SYDVKM. With 3 bases removed from V and 5 bases from J, the gap between germline ends came to 9 bases. This CDR3 has 13 amino acids.

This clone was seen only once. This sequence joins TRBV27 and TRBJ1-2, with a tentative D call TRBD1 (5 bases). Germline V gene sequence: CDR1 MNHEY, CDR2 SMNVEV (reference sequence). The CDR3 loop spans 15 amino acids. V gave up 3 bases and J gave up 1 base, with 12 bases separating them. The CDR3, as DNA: TGTGCCAGCAGTTTTCAGGGAAGTGGTAACTATGGCTACACCTTC. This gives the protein CASSFQGSGNYGYTF.

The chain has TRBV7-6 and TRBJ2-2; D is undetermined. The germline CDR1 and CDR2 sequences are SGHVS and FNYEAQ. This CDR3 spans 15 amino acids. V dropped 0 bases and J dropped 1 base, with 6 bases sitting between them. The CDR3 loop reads CASSLASRNTGELFF. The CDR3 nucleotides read TGTGCCAGCAGCTTAGCTTCTAGGAACACCGGGGAGCTGTTTTTT.

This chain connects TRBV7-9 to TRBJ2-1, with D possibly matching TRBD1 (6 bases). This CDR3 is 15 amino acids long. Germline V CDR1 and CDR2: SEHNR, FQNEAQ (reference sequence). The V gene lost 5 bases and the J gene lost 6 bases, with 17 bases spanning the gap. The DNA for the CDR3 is TGTGCCAGCAGCCCCCCCCGGGACAACCCCAATGAGCAGTTCTTC. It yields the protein CASSPPRDNPNEQFF.

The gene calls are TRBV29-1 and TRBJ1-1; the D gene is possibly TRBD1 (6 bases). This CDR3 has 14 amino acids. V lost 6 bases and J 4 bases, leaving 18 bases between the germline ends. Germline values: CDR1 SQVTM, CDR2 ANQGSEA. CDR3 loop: CSVLGAPSSTEAFF. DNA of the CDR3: TGCAGCGTCTTGGGGGCCCCTTCGAGCACTGAAGCTTTCTTT.

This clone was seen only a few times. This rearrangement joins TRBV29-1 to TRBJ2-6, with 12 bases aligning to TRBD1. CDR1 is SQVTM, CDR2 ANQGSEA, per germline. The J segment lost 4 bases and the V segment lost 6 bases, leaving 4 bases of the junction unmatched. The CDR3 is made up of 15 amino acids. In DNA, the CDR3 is TGCAGCGTAGGGGACAGGGGGCCGGGGGCCAACGTCCTGACTTTC. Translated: CSVGDRGPGANVLTF.

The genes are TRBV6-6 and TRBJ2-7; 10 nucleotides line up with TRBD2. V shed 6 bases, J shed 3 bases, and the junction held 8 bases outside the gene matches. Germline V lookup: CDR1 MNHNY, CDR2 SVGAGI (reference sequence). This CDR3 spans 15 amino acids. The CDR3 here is CASRGVIAGGYEQYF. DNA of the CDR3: TGTGCCAGCAGGGGCGTTATAGCGGGGGGCTACGAGCAGTACTTC.

CDR3 sequence: CASSLEASGVYEQYF. The CDR3, as DNA: TGCGCCAGCAGCTTGGAGGCTAGCGGGGTCTACGAGCAGTACTTC. The V call is TRBV5-1, the J call TRBJ2-5; 9 bases map to TRBD2. The end of the DNA aligns better with TRBJ2-7, so the J call may be wrong. CDR1 and CDR2 from the germline V gene are SGHRS and YFSETQ. The CDR3 consists of 15 residues.

The CDR3 nucleotides are TGTGCCAGCAGACCACAGTGGTACCAAGAGACCCAGTACTTC. Translated, it gives CASRPQWYQETQYF. J is TRBJ2-5 and V is TRBV19; no definite D call. V shed 9 bases and J shed 0 bases, with 14 bases lying between them. There are 14 residues in the CDR3. Germline V lookup: CDR1 LNHDA, CDR2 SQIVND (reference sequence). Looking up the rest from reference TRBV19 and TRBJ2-5 gives the full variable domain: DGGITQSPKYLFRKEGQNVTLSCEQNLNHDAMYWYRQDPGQGLRLIYYSQIVNDFQKGDIAEGYSVSREKKESFPLTVTSAQKNPTAFYLCASRPQWYQETQYFGPGTRLLVL.

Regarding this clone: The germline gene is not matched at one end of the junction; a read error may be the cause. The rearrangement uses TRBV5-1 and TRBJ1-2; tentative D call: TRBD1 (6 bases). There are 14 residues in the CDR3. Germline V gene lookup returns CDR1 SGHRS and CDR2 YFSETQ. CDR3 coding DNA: TGCGCCAGCAGCTTGGCCGGACAGCGCTATGCCTACACCTTC. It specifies CASSLAGQRYAYTF.

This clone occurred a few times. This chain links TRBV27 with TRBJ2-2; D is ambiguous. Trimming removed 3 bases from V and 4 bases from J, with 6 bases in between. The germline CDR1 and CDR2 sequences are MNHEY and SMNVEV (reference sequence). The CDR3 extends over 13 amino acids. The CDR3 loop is CASSFFRTGELFF. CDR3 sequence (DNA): TGTGCCAGCAGTTTTTTTCGCACCGGGGAGCTGTTTTTT.

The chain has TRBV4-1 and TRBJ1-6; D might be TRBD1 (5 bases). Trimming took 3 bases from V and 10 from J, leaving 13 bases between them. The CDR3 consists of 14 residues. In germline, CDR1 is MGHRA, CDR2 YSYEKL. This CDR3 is CASSQGGMGSPLHF. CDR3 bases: TGCGCCAGCAGCCAGGGGGGAATGGGGTCACCCCTCCACTTT.

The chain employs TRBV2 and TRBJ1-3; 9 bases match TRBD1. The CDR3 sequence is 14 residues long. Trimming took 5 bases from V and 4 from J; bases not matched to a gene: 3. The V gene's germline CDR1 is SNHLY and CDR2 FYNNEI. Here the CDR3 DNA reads TGTGCCAGCAGTTTGACAGGGGGAGGAAACACCATATATTTT. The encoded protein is CASSLTGGGNTIYF.